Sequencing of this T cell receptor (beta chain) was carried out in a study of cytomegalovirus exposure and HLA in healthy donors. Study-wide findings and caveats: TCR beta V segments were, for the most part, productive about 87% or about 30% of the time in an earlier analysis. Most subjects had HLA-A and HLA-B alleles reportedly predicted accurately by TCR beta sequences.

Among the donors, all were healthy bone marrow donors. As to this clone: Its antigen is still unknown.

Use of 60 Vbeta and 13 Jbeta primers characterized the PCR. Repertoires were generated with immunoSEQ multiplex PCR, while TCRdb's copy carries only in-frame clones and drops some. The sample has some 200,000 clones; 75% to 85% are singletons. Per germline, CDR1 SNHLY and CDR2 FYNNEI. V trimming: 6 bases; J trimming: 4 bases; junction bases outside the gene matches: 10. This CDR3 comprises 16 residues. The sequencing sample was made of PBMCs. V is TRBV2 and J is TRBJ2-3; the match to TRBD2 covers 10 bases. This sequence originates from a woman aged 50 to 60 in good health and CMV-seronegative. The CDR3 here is CASREGLARGADTQYF. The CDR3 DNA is TGTGCCAGCAGGGAGGGACTAGCGAGGGGGGCAGATACGCAGTATTTT.